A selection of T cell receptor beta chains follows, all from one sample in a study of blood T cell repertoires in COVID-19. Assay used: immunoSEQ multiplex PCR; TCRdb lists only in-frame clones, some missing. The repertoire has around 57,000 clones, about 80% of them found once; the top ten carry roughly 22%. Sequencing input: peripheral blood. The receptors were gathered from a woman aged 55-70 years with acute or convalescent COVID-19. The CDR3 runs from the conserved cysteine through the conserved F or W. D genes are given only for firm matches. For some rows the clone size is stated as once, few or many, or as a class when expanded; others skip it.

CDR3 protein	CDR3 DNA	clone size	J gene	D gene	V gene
CASSVGIATNEKLFF	TGTGCCAGCAGCGTGGGTATTGCAACTAATGAAAAACTGTTTTTT	-	TRBJ1-4	-	TRBV5-6
CASSLVGLSNTGELFF	TGCGCCAGCAGCTTGGTGGGCCTATCGAACACCGGGGAGCTGTTTTTT	-	TRBJ2-2	-	TRBV5-1
CASSELASGGLSYNEQFF	TGCGCCAGCAGTGAGCTTGCTAGCGGGGGCCTATCCTACAATGAGCAGTTCTTC	few	TRBJ2-1	TRBD2	TRBV10-2
CATSRDRDRGLMEQYF	TGTGCCACCAGCAGAGACCGGGACAGGGGATTAATGGAGCAGTACTTC	-	TRBJ2-7	TRBD1	TRBV15
CASSQAVETQYF	TGTGCCAGCAGCCAAGCGGTGGAGACCCAGTACTTC	-	TRBJ2-5	-	TRBV3-1/TRBV3-2
CASSLDQVGRFEQYF	TGCGCCAGCAGCCTGGACCAAGTCGGTCGGTTCGAGCAGTACTTC	-	TRBJ2-7	-	TRBV5-1
CASSRVNTGELFF	TGTGCCAGCAGCCGGGTTAACACCGGGGAGCTGTTTTTT	-	TRBJ2-2	-	TRBV5-5
CAAGRQAGIITGELFF	TGTGCCGCCGGGCGTCAAGCGGGGATTATCACCGGGGAGCTGTTTTTT	-	TRBJ2-2	TRBD2	TRBV15
CASAQTGADTQLFF	TGCGCCAGCGCACAGACAGGGGCCGATACCCAGCTGTTTTTT	-	TRBJ2-2	TRBD1	TRBV5-1
CASSQQGPYEQYF	TGTGCCAGCAGTCAACAGGGGCCCTACGAGCAGTACTTC	once	TRBJ2-7	TRBD1	TRBV27
CASSPPVLGGITGELFF	TGTGCCAGCTCACCCCCGGTGTTGGGGGGAATCACCGGGGAGCTGTTTTTT	-	TRBJ2-2	-	TRBV18
CASTLDSGYEQYF	TGTGCCAGCACCCTGGATAGCGGATACGAGCAGTACTTC	-	TRBJ2-7	-	TRBV11-2
CASSAYSGNTEAFF	TGTGCCAGCAGTGCTTACTCAGGGAACACTGAAGCTTTCTTT	-	TRBJ1-1	-	TRBV2
CASSQKVGAVYGYTF	TGTGCCAGCAGTCAAAAAGTGGGAGCGGTCTATGGCTACACCTTC	-	TRBJ1-2	-	TRBV6-5
CASSYFAGGSEKLFF	TGTGCCAGCAGTTACTTCGCAGGGGGTAGTGAAAAACTGTTTTTT	-	TRBJ1-4	TRBD1	TRBV6-5
CASSKGQTSTDTQYF	TGTGCCAGCAGCAAGGGACAGACTAGCACAGATACGCAGTATTTT	once	TRBJ2-3	TRBD1	TRBV11-1